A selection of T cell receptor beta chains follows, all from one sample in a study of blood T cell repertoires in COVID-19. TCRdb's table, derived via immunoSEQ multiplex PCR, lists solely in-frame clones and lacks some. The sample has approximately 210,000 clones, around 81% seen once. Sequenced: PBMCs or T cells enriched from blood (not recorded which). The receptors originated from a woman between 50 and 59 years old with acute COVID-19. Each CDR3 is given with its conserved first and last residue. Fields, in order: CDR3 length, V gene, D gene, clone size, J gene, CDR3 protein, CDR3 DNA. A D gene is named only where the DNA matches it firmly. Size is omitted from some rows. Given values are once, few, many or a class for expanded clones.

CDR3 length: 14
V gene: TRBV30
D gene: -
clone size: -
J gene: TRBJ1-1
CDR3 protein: CAWHPGLLNTEAFF
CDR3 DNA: TGTGCCTGGCACCCGGGACTTTTGAACACTGAAGCTTTCTTT

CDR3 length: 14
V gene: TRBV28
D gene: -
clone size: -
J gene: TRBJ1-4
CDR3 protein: CASSGVGSNEKLFF
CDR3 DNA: TGTGCCAGTTCAGGGGTTGGGTCTAATGAAAAACTGTTTTTT

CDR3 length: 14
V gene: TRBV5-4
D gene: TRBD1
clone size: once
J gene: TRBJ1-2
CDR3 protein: CASSRTGGGYGYTF
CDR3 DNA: TGTGCCAGCAGCCGGACAGGGGGCGGGTATGGCTACACCTTC

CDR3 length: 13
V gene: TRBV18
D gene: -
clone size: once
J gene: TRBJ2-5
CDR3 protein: CASSPARGETQYF
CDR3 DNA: TGTGCCAGCTCACCAGCCCGGGGAGAGACCCAGTACTTC

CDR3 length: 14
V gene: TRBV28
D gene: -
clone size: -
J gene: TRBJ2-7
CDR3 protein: CASSFGRGPYEQYF
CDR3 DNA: TGTGCCAGCAGTTTTGGGAGAGGACCCTACGAGCAGTACTTC

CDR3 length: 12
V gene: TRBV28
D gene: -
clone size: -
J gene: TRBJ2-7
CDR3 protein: CASSTGSYEQYF
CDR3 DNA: TGTGCCAGCTCGACAGGCTCCTACGAGCAGTACTTC

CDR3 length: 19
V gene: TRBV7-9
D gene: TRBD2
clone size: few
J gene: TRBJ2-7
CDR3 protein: CASRFFSLKKREARDEQYF
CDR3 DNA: TGTGCCAGCAGATTTTTTTCCCTAAAAAAGCGGGAGGCCCGGGACGAGCAGTACTTC

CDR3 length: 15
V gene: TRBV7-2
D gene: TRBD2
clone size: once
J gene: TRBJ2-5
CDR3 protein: CASSLGLAGVETQYF
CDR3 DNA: TGTGCCAGCAGCTTAGGCCTAGCGGGAGTGGAGACCCAGTACTTC

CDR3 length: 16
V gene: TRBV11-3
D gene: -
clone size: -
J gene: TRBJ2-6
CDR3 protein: CASSLEGYSGANVLTF
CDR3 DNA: TGTGCCAGCAGCTTGGAGGGTTACTCTGGGGCCAACGTCCTGACTTTC

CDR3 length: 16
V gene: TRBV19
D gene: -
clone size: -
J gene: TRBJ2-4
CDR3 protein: CASSIDGAPMKNIQYF
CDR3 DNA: TGTGCCAGTAGTATAGATGGGGCACCAATGAAAAACATTCAGTACTTC

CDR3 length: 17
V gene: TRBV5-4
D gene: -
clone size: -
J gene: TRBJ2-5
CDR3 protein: CASSLGPQGGVQETQYF
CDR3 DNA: TGTGCCAGCAGCTTGGGGCCGCAGGGGGGAGTTCAAGAGACCCAGTACTTC

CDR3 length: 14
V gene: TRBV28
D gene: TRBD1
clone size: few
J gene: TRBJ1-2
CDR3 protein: CASLPGQGSYGYTF
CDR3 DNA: TGTGCCAGCTTACCAGGACAGGGATCCTATGGCTACACCTTC

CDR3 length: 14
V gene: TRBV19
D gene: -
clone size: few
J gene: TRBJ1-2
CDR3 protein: CASSIRGSSYGYTF
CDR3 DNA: TGTGCCAGTAGTATCAGGGGCTCCTCATATGGCTACACCTTC

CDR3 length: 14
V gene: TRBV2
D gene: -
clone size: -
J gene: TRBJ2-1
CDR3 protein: CASSGVRTRNEQFF
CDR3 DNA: TGTGCCAGCAGTGGGGTCAGGACACGCAATGAGCAGTTCTTC

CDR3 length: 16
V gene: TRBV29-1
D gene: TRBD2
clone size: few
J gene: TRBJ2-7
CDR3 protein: CSVEGLAGGSSYEQYF
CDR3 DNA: TGCAGCGTTGAGGGACTAGCGGGGGGGTCCTCCTACGAGCAGTACTTC

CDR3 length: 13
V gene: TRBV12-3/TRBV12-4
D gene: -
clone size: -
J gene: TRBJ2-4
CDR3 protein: CASTPPGLNIQYF
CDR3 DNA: TGTGCCAGCACCCCCCCGGGACTCAACATTCAGTACTTC

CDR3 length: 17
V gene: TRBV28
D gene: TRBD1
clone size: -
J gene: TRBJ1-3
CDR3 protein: CASSVNRGGNSGNTIYF
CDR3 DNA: TGTGCCAGCAGTGTAAACAGGGGGGGTAACTCCGGAAACACCATATATTTT

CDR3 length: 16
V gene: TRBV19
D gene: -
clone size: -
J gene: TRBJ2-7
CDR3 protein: CASSILSGGRQSVQYF
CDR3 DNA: TGTGCCAGTAGTATTTTGTCCGGGGGAAGACAGTCGGTCCAGTACTTC

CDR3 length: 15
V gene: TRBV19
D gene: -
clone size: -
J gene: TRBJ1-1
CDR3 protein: CASSSYRDPVSEAFF
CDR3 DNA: TGTGCCAGTAGTAGCTACAGGGACCCTGTGTCTGAAGCTTTCTTT

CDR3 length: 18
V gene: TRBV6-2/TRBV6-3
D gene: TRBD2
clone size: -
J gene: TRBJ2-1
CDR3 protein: CASSVLAGGPFSYNEQFF
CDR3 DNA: TGTGCCAGCAGTGTTCTAGCGGGGGGGCCGTTCTCCTACAATGAGCAGTTCTTC

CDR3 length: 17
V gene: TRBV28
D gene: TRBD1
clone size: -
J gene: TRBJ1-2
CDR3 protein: CASSPSGRTGSLRRYTF
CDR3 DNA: TGTGCCAGCAGTCCCTCGGGAAGGACAGGGTCTCTCCGGCGCTACACCTTC

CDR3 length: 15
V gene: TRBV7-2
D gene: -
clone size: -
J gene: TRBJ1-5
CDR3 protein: CASSQGILGGQPQHF
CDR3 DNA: TGTGCCAGCAGCCAAGGTATCCTTGGGGGGCAGCCCCAGCATTTT

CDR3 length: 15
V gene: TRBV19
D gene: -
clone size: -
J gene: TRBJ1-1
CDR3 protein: CASRVGGTIDTEAFF
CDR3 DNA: TGTGCCAGTAGAGTGGGGGGGACCATTGACACTGAAGCTTTCTTT

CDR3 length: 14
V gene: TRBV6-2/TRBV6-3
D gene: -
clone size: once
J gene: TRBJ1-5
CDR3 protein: CASSYSDSWQPQHF
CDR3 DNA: TGTGCCAGCAGTTACTCGGACAGCTGGCAGCCCCAGCATTTT

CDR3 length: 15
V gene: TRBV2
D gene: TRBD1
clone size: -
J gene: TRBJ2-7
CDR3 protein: CASSGLGTGDYEQYF
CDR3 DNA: TGTGCCAGCAGTGGGCTCGGGACAGGGGATTACGAGCAGTACTTC

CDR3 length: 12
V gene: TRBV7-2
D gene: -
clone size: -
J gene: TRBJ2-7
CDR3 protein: CASSQTGYEQYF
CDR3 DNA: TGTGCCAGCAGCCAAACGGGCTACGAGCAGTACTTC

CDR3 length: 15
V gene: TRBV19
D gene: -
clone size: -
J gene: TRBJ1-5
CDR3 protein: CASTTWGQGDQPQHF
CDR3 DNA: TGTGCCAGTACCACATGGGGGCAGGGTGATCAGCCCCAGCATTTT

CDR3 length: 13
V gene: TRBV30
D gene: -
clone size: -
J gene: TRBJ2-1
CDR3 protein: CAWGGGPYNEQFF
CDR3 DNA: TGTGCCTGGGGGGGAGGCCCTTACAATGAGCAGTTCTTC

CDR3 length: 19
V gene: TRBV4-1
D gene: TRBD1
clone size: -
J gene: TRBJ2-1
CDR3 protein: CASSHSGQGYFGSYNEQFF
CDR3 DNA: TGCGCCAGCAGCCATTCGGGACAGGGGTACTTTGGATCCTACAATGAGCAGTTCTTC

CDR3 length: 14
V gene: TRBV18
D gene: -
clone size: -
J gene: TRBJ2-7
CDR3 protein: CASSPTTGGREQYF
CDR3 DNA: TGTGCCAGCTCACCAACCACCGGGGGACGCGAGCAGTACTTC

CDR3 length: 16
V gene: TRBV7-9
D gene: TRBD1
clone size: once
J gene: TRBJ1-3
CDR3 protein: CASSMATGGYGNTIYF
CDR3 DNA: TGTGCCAGCAGCATGGCGACAGGGGGCTATGGAAACACCATATATTTT

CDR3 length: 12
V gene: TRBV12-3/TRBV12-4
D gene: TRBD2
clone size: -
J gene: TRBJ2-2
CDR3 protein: CASRLATGELFF
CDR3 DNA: TGTGCCAGCCGACTAGCTACCGGGGAGCTGTTTTTT

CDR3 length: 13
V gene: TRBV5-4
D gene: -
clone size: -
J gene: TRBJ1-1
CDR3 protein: CASSLGEFTEAFF
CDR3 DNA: TGTGCCAGCAGCTTGGGAGAATTCACTGAAGCTTTCTTT

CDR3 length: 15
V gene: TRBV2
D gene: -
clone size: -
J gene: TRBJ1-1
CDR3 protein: CASSEIPGEWTEAFF
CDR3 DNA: TGTGCCAGCAGTGAGATCCCAGGGGAGTGGACTGAAGCTTTCTTT

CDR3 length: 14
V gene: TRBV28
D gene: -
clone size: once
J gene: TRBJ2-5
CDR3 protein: CASVTGPLGETQYF
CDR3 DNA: TGTGCCAGCGTGACAGGTCCGCTGGGGGAGACCCAGTACTTC

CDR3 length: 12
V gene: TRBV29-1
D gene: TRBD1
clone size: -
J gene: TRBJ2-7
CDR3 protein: CSVTGRRAEQYF
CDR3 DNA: TGCAGCGTGACAGGGAGAAGGGCCGAGCAGTACTTC

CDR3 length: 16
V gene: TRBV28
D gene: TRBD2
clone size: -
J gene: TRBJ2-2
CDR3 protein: CASSLRTSGGTGELFF
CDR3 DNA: TGTGCCAGCAGTTTACGGACTAGCGGGGGTACCGGGGAGCTGTTTTTT

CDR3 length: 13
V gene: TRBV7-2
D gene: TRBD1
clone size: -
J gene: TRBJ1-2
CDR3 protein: CASSPQGLDGYTF
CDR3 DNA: TGTGCCAGCAGCCCACAGGGGTTAGACGGCTACACCTTC

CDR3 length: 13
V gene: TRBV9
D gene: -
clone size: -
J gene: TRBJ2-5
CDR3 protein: CASSVGEVETQYF
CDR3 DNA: TGTGCCAGCAGCGTAGGAGAGGTAGAGACCCAGTACTTC

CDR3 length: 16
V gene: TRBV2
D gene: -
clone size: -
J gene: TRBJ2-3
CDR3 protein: CASSEALRERGDTQYF
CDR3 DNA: TGTGCCAGCAGTGAAGCGCTGAGGGAGAGAGGAGATACGCAGTATTTT

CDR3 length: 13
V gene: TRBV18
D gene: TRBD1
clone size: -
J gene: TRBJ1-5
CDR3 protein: CASSPTGAQPQHF
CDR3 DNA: TGTGCCAGCTCACCGACAGGGGCTCAGCCCCAGCATTTT

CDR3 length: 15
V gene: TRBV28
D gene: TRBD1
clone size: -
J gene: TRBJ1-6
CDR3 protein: CASRTPQGAGSPLHF
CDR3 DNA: TGTGCCAGCAGGACACCACAGGGGGCAGGTTCACCCCTCCACTTT

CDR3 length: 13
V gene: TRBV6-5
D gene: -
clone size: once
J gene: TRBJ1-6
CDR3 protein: CASREDLGSPLHF
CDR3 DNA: TGTGCCAGCAGGGAGGACCTCGGTTCACCCCTCCACTTT

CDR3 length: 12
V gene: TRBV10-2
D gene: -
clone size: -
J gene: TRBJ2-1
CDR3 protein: CASKTDYNEQFF
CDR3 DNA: TGCGCCAGCAAGACAGACTACAATGAGCAGTTCTTC

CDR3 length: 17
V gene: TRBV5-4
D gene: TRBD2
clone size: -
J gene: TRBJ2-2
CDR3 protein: CASSLAGAGGVTGELFF
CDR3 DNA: TGTGCCAGCAGCTTGGCCGGCGCGGGAGGCGTCACCGGGGAGCTGTTTTTT

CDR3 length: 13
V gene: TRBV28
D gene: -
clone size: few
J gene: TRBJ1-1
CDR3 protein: CASSPTANTEAFF
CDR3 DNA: TGTGCCAGCAGTCCTACAGCGAACACTGAAGCTTTCTTT

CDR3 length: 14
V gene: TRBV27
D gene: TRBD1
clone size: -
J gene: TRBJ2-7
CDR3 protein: CASSLGQASYEQYF
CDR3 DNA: TGTGCCAGCAGTTTAGGACAGGCCTCCTACGAGCAGTACTTC

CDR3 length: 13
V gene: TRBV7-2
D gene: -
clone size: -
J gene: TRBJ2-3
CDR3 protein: CASSFGSTDTQYF
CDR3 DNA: TGTGCCAGCAGCTTTGGCAGCACAGATACGCAGTATTTT

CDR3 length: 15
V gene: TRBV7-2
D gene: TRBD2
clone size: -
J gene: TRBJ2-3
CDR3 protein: CASSDLSGGRNTQYF
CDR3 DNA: TGTGCCAGCAGCGACCTCAGCGGGGGACGAAATACGCAGTATTTT